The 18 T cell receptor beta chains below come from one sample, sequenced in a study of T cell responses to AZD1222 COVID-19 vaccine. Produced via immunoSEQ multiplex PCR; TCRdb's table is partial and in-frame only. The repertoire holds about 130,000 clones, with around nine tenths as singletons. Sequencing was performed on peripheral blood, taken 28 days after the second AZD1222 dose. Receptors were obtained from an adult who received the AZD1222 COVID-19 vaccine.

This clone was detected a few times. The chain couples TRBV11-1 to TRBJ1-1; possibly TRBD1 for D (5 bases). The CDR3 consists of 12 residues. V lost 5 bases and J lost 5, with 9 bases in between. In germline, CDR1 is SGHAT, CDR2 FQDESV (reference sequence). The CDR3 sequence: CASSPEGTEAFF. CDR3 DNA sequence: TGTGCCAGCAGCCCGGAGGGGACTGAAGCTTTCTTT.

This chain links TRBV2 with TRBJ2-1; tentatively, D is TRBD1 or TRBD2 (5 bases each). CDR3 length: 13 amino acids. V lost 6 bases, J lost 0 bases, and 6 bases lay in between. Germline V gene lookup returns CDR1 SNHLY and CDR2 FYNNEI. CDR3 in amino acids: CASRGTSYNEQFF. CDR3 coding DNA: TGTGCCAGCAGGGGGACCTCCTACAATGAGCAGTTCTTC.

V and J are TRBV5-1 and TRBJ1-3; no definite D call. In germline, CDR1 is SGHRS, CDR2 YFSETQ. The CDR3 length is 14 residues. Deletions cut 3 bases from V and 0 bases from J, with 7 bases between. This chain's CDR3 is CASSWGVSGNTIYF. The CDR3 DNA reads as TGCGCCAGCAGCTGGGGAGTCTCTGGAAACACCATATATTTT.

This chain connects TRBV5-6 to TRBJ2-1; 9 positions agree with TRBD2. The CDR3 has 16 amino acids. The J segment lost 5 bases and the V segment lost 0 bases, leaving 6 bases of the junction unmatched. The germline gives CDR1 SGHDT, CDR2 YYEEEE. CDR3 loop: CASSLEGWTSDNEQFF. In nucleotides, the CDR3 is TGTGCCAGCAGCTTGGAGGGTTGGACTAGCGACAATGAGCAGTTCTTC.

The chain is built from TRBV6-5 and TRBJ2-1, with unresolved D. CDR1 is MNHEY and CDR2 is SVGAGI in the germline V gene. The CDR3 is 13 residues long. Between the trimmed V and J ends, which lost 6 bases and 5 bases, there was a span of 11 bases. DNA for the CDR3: TGTGCCAGCAGAACACCCGGACACAATGAGCAGTTCTTC. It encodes CASRTPGHNEQFF.

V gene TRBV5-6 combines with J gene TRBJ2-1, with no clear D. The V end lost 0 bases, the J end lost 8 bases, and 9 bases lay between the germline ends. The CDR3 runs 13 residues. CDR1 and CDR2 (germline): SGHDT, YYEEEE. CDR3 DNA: TGTGCCAGCAGCTTGGGCGTTAATCATGAGCAGTTCTTC. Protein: CASSLGVNHEQFF. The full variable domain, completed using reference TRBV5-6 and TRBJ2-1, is DAGVTQSPTHLIKTRGQQVTLRCSPKSGHDTVSWYQQALGQGPQFIFQYYEEEERQRGNFPDRFSGHQFPNYSSELNVNALLLGDSALYLCASSLGVNHEQFFGPGTRLTVL.

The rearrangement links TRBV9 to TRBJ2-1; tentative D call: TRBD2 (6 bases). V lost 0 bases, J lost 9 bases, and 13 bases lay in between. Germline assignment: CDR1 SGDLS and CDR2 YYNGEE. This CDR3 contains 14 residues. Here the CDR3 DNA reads TGTGCCAGCAGCGTAGAGACTAGTCTCCCTGAGCAGTTCTTC. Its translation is CASSVETSLPEQFF.

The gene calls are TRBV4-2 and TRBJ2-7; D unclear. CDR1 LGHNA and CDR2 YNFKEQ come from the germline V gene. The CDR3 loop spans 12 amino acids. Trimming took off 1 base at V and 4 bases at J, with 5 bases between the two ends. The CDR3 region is CASSQGRYEQYF. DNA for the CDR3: TGTGCCAGCAGCCAAGGCCGGTACGAGCAGTACTTC.

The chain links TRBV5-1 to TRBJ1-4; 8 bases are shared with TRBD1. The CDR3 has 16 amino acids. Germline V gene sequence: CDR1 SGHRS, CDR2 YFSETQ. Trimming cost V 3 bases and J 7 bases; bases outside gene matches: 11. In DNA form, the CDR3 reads TGCGCCAGCAGCTCTGGACAGGGAACGAGCGGTGAAAAACTGTTTTTT. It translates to CASSSGQGTSGEKLFF.

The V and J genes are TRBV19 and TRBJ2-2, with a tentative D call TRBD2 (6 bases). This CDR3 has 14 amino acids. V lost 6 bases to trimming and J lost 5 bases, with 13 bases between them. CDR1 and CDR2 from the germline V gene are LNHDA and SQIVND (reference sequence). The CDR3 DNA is TGTGCCAGTAGCCAGACTAGAGCGACCGGGGAGCTGTTTTTT. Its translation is CASSQTRATGELFF.

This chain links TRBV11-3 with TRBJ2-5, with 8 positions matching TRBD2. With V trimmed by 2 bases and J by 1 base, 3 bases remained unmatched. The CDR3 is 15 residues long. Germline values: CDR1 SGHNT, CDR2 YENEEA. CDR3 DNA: TGTGCCAGCAGCTTACATAGCGGGGTCCAAGAGACCCAGTACTTC. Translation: CASSLHSGVQETQYF.

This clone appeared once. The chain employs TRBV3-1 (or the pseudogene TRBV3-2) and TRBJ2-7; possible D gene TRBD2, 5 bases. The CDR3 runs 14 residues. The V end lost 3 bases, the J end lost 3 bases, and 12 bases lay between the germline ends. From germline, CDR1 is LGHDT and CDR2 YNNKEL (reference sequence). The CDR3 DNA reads TGTGCCAGCAGCCACGACATGGAGGTCTACGAGCAGTACTTC. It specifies CASSHDMEVYEQYF.

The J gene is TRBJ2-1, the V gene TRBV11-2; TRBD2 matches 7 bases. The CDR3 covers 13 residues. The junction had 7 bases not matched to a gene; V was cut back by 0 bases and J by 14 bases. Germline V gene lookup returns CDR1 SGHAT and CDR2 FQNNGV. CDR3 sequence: CASSLEVQREEFF. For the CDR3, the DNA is TGTGCCAGCAGCTTAGAGGTCCAGCGGGAAGAGTTCTTC.

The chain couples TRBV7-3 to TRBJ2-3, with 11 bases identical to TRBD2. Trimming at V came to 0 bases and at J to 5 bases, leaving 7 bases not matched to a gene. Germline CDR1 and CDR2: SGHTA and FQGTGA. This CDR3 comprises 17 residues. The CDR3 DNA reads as TGTGCCAGCAGCTTAACCGACGTTAGCGGGGGGGAAGATACGCAGTATTTT. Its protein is CASSLTDVSGGEDTQYF.

The CDR3 coding sequence is TGTGCCAGCAGCAGACTAGCGGAGCCCTACGAGCAGTACTTC. It encodes CASSRLAEPYEQYF. V gene TRBV7-9 combines with J gene TRBJ2-7, with 9 positions matching TRBD2. The CDR3 runs to 14 residues. V trimming: 5 bases; J trimming: 2 bases; junction bases outside the gene matches: 4. Germline loops: CDR1 SEHNR, CDR2 FQNEAQ (reference sequence). Full variable domain (missing parts from reference TRBV7-9 and TRBJ2-7): DTGVSQNPRHKITKRGQNVTFRCDPISEHNRLYWYRQTLGQGPEFLTYFQNEAQLEKSRLLSDRFSAERPKGSFSTLEIQRTEQGDSAMYLCASSRLAEPYEQYFGPGTRLTVT.

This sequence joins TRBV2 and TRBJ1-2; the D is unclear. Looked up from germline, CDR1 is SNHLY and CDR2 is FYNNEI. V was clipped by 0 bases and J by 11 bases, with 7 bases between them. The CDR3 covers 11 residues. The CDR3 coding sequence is TGTGCCAGCAGTGAAGCGATCGGGTACACCTTC. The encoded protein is CASSEAIGYTF.

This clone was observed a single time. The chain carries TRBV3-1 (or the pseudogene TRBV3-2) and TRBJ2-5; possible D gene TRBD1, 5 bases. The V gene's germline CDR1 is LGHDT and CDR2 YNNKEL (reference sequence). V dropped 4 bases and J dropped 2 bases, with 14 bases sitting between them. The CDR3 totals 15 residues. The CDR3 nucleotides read TGTGCCAGCAGCCGAAAGGGGCAGGGTCAAGAGACCCAGTACTTC. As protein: CASSRKGQGQETQYF.

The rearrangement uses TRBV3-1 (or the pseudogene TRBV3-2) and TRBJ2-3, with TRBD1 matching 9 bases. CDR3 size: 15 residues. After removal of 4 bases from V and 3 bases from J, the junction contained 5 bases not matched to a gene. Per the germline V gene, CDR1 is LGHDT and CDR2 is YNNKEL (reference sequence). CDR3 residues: CASSPRDRATDTQYF. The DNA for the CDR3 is TGTGCCAGCAGCCCGCGGGACAGGGCGACAGATACGCAGTATTTT.